These 2 T cell receptor beta chains were sequenced from one sample in a study of OX40 agonist ivuxolimab in advanced cancers. The library came from the immunoSEQ multiplex PCR assay. In its TCRdb copy, this immuneACCESS table keeps in-frame sequences only and misses some clones. Where compared with another copy, unresolved V genes explain less than half of these, and the others have no known cause. The sample table shows 80,000 or so clones, and 90% to 95% are seen once. 0.32% of the sample lies in the top ten. Sequencing was performed on CD4+ or CD8+ T cells sorted from blood, taken in a trial of the OX40 agonist ivuxolimab. The receptors here all came from an adult with an advanced solid tumor such as melanoma, head and neck, liver or kidney cancer.

The chain recombines TRBV7-8 with TRBJ1-6; TRBD1 might be the D (6 bases). The CDR3 length is 16 residues. Trimming stripped 1 base from V and 3 bases from J, with 10 bases between. Looked up from germline, CDR1 is SGHVS and CDR2 is FQNEAQ. CDR3 bases: TGTGCCAGCAGCTTAGACGGAGGGGGCTATAATTCACCCCTCCACTTT. Its translation is CASSLDGGGYNSPLHF.

The gene calls are TRBV18 and TRBJ1-2; D may be TRBD1 (5 bases). CDR3 length equals 17 residues. Germline V gene sequence: CDR1 KGHSH, CDR2 LQKENI. V shed 0 bases and J shed 5 bases, with 19 bases lying between them. Written as DNA, the CDR3 is TGTGCCAGCTCACCACCCCCCGGGACGACCATCCTATATGGCTACACCTTC. This codes for CASSPPPGTTILYGYTF.